The clone carrying this T cell receptor beta chain was recorded many times. The sample is drawn from a study of T-cell memory formation after mild COVID-19. Trimming took off 2 bases at V and 0 bases at J, with 11 bases between the two ends. This CDR3 has 15 residues. In germline, CDR1 is MNHEY, CDR2 SMNVEV (reference sequence). Each CDR3 protein is one row after TCRdb ran MiXCR on the 5' RACE reads. The sample includes around 90,000 distinct CDR3 sequences, about 15% seen only once; the top ten take around two fifths. Sequenced input: PBMCs or a T cell subset sorted from them (not recorded which). The chain employs TRBV27 and TRBJ2-7; D gene uncertain. The sequence derives from a man aged 18-30 years who had mild COVID-19 (a few samples of this study predate the infection). Cell type and time point are not known. The CDR3 coding sequence is TGTGCCAGCAGTTTAACCGCCGGAAGCTCCTACGAGCAGTACTTC. It translates to CASSLTAGSSYEQYF.